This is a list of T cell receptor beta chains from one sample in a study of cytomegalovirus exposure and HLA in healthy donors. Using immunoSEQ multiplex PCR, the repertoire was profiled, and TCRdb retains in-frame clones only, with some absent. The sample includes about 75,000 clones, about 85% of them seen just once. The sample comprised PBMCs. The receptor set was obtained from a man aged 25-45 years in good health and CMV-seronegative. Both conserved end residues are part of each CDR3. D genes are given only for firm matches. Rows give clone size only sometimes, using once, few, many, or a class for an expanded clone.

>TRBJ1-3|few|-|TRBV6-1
CASSVSTESGNTIYF
TGTGCCAGCAGCGTATCGACTGAAAGTGGAAACACCATATATTTT
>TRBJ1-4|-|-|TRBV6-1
CASNLGLNEKLFF
TGTGCCAGCAACTTGGGCCTTAATGAAAAACTGTTTTTT
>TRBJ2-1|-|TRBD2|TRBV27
CASSLGAGYYNEQFF
TGTGCCAGCAGCCTTGGAGCGGGGTACTACAATGAGCAGTTCTTC
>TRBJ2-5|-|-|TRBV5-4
CASSLGRVETQYF
TGTGCCAGCAGCTTGGGTCGCGTAGAGACCCAGTACTTC
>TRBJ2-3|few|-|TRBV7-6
CASSPPLDTQYF
TGTGCCAGCAGCCCCCCCCTCGATACGCAGTATTTT
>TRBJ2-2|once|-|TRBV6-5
CASSSAGRTGELFF
TGTGCCAGCAGCTCGGCAGGCCGCACCGGGGAGCTGTTTTTT
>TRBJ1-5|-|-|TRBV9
CASSVGGKQPQHF
TGTGCCAGCAGCGTTGGAGGAAAGCAGCCCCAGCATTTT
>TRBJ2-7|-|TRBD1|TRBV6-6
CASSYGSTGAGEQYF
TGTGCCAGCAGTTATGGTTCTACAGGGGCAGGCGAGCAGTACTTC
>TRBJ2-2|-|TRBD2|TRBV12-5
CASGLPGLAGGPASTGELFF
TGTGCTAGTGGTTTACCGGGACTAGCGGGAGGGCCGGCTTCAACCGGGGAGCTGTTTTTT
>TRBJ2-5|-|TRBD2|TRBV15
CATATSGQETQYF
TGTGCCACTGCGACTAGCGGACAAGAGACCCAGTACTTC
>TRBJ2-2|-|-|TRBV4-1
CASRLAGQTGELFF
TGCGCCAGCAGACTCGCGGGACAGACCGGGGAGCTGTTTTTT
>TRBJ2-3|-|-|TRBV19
CASSLIHTDTQYF
TGTGCCAGTAGCCTTATACACACAGATACGCAGTATTTT
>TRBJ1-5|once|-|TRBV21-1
CARWSGTGQFSNQPQHF
TGTGCCAGGTGGTCCGGGACAGGGCAGTTTAGCAATCAGCCCCAGCATTTT
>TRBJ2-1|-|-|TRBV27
CASSLLAGMDNEQFF
TGTGCCAGCAGTTTATTGGCGGGAATGGATAATGAGCAGTTCTTC
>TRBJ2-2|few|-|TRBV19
CASRLFSGNTGELFF
TGTGCCAGTAGGCTCTTTTCAGGGAACACCGGGGAGCTGTTTTTT
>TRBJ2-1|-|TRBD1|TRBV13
CASSLLWTGIYNEQFF
TGTGCCAGCAGCTTATTGTGGACAGGGATCTACAATGAGCAGTTCTTC
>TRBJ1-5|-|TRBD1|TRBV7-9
CASSRTGSDQPQHF
TGTGCCAGCAGCAGGACAGGCAGCGATCAGCCCCAGCATTTT
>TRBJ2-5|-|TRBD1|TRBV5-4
CASSWDRETQYF
TGTGCCAGCAGCTGGGACAGGGAGACCCAGTACTTC
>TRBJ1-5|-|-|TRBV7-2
CASSTYNQPQHF
TGTGCCAGCAGCACTTACAATCAGCCCCAGCATTTT
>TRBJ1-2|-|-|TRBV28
CASRPSIGGYTF
TGTGCCAGCAGGCCTTCCATCGGTGGCTACACCTTC
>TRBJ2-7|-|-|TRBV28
CASSFNSQGRRNEQYF
TGTGCCAGCAGTTTTAATTCACAGGGGAGGAGAAACGAGCAGTACTTC
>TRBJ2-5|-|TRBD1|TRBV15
CATSNSDRDRVRETQYF
TGTGCCACCAGCAACTCGGACCGGGACAGGGTACGAGAGACCCAGTACTTC
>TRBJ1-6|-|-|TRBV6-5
CASSYREYSPLHF
TGTGCCAGCAGTTATAGGGAGTATTCACCCCTCCACTTT
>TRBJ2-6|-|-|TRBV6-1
CASSEALTRGVFSGANVLTF
TGTGCCAGCAGTGAAGCGCTTACCAGGGGGGTCTTCTCTGGGGCCAACGTCCTGACTTTC
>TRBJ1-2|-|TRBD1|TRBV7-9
CASSPGGGYGYTF
TGTGCCAGCAGCCCAGGGGGCGGATATGGCTACACCTTC
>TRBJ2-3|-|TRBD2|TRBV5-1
CASSPLAGSTDTQYF
TGCGCCAGCAGCCCGCTAGCGGGAAGCACAGATACGCAGTATTTT
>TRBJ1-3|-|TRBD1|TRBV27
CASSMTGANSGNTIYF
TGTGCCAGCAGTATGACAGGGGCCAACTCTGGAAACACCATATATTTT
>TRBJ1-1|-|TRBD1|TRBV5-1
CASSSQGWSTNTEAFF
TGCGCCAGCAGCTCACAGGGGTGGTCTACGAACACTGAAGCTTTCTTT
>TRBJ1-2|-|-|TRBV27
CASRKSGYGYTF
TGTGCCAGCAGAAAAAGCGGGTATGGCTACACCTTC
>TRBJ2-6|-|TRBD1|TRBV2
CASRAGTGYFGANVLTF
TGTGCCAGCAGAGCAGGGACAGGGTATTTTGGGGCCAACGTCCTGACTTTC
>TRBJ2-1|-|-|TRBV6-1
CASSFYNEQFF
TGTGCCAGCAGCTTTTACAATGAGCAGTTCTTC
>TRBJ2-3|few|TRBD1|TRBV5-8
CASSFGQALGDTQYF
TGTGCCAGCAGCTTCGGACAGGCTCTTGGGGATACGCAGTATTTT
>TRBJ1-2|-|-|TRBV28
CASRTRTDYGYTF
TGTGCCAGCAGAACCAGGACAGATTATGGCTACACCTTC
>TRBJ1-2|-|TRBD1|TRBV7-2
CASSRGQGDYGYTF
TGTGCCAGCAGCAGAGGACAGGGTGACTATGGCTACACCTTC
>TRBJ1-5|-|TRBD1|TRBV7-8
CASSLGTGDNQPQHF
TGTGCCAGCAGCTTAGGTACAGGGGACAATCAGCCCCAGCATTTT
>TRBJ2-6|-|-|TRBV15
CATSRVEDSGANVLTF
TGTGCCACCAGCAGAGTAGAGGACTCTGGGGCCAACGTCCTGACTTTC
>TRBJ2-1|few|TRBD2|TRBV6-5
CASSYREGNEQFF
TGTGCCAGCAGTTACCGGGAGGGCAATGAGCAGTTCTTC
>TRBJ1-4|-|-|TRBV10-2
CASYHDSEEKLFF
TGCGCCAGTTACCACGACTCTGAGGAAAAACTGTTTTTT
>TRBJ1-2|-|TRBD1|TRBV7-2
CASSPGDRSRYGYTF
TGTGCCAGCAGCCCGGGGGACAGGAGCCGCTATGGCTACACCTTC
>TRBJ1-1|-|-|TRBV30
CAWSVGQLTNTEAFF
TGTGCCTGGAGTGTTGGGCAACTTACGAACACTGAAGCTTTCTTT
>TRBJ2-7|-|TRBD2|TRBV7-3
CASSLGGSGGPISYEQYF
TGTGCCAGCAGCTTAGGGGGTAGCGGGGGGCCAATCTCCTACGAGCAGTACTTC
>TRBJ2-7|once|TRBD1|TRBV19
CASSMILRETGAVYEQYF
TGTGCCAGTAGTATGATTCTGAGGGAGACAGGGGCTGTCTACGAGCAGTACTTC
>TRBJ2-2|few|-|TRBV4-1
CASSPRTANTGELFF
TGCGCCAGCAGCCCCAGGACAGCGAACACCGGGGAGCTGTTTTTT
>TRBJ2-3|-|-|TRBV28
CASSSRGEEDTQYF
TGTGCCAGCAGTTCCCGTGGAGAAGAAGATACGCAGTATTTT
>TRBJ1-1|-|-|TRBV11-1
CASSPMMNTEAFF
TGTGCCAGCAGCCCTATGATGAACACTGAAGCTTTCTTT
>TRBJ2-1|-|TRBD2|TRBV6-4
CASSELAGVGYNEQFF
TGTGCCAGCAGTGAGCTAGCGGGAGTGGGCTACAATGAGCAGTTCTTC
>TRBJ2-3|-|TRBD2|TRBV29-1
CSVRLAGGSTDTQYF
TGCAGCGTTCGACTAGCGGGGGGTTCCACAGATACGCAGTATTTT
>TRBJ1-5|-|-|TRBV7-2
CASSNRTAGTDQPQHF
TGTGCCAGCAGCAACCGTACGGCAGGTACGGATCAGCCCCAGCATTTT
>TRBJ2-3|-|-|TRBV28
CASRPGFGRTDTQYF
TGTGCCAGCAGGCCAGGGTTCGGCCGCACAGATACGCAGTATTTT
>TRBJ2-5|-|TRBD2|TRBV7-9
CASSPEKRGQETQYF
TGTGCCAGCAGTCCCGAAAAGCGGGGCCAAGAGACCCAGTACTTC
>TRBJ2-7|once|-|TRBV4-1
CASSQEVYSSYEQYF
TGCGCCAGCAGCCAAGAGGTCTACAGCTCCTACGAGCAGTACTTC
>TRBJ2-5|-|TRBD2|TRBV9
CASSVDGVGGETQYF
TGTGCCAGCAGCGTAGATGGAGTCGGGGGGGAGACCCAGTACTTC
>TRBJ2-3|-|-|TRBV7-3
CASSGGGTDTQYF
TGTGCCAGCAGCGGCGGGGGCACAGATACGCAGTATTTT
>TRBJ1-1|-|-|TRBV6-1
CASSEVGGYMNTEAFF
TGTGCCAGCAGTGAAGTCGGGGGGTACATGAACACTGAAGCTTTCTTT
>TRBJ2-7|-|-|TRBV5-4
CASSLDYRADEQYF
TGTGCCAGCAGCCTCGACTACAGGGCTGACGAGCAGTACTTC
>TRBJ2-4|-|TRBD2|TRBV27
CASGGGENIQYF
TGTGCCAGTGGCGGGGGTGAAAACATTCAGTACTTC
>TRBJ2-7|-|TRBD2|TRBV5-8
CASTPREASYEQYF
TGTGCCAGCACCCCTCGGGAGGCCTCCTACGAGCAGTACTTC
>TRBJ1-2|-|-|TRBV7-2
CASSFRRGPRYGYTF
TGTGCCAGCAGCTTCCGCAGGGGTCCTCGGTATGGCTACACCTTC